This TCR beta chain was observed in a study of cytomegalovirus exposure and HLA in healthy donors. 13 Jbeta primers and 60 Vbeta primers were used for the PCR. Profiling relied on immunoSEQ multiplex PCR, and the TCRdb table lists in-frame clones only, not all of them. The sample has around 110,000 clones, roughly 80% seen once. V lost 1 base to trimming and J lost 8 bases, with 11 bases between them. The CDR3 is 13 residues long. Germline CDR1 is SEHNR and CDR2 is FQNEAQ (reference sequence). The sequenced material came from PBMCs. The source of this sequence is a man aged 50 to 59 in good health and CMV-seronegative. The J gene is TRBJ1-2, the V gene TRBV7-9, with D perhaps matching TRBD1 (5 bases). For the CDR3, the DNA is TGTGCCAGCAGCTTAGGGCAGGGCTGGGGCTACACCTTC. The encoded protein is CASSLGQGWGYTF. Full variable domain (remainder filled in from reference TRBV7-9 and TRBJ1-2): DTGVSQNPRHKITKRGQNVTFRCDPISEHNRLYWYRQTLGQGPEFLTYFQNEAQLEKSRLLSDRFSAERPKGSFSTLEIQRTEQGDSAMYLCASSLGQGWGYTFGSGTRLTVV.